This entry lists 4 T cell receptor beta chains sequenced from one sample in a study of blood T cell repertoires in COVID-19. Using immunoSEQ multiplex PCR, the repertoire was profiled, and TCRdb retains in-frame clones only, with some absent. The data show 85,000 to 90,000 clones, almost 85% seen once. The sequenced sample consisted of peripheral blood. These TCRs come from a woman at least 80 years old with acute or convalescent COVID-19.

V is TRBV2 and J is TRBJ2-3; TRBD2 matches at 7 bases. V dropped 8 bases and J dropped 6; count of bases not matched to a gene: 11. This CDR3 is built from 14 residues. CDR1 is SNHLY and CDR2 is FYNNEI in the germline V gene. The CDR3 sequence: CASGAGLAADTQYF. CDR3 in DNA: TGTGCCAGCGGAGCGGGTCTAGCGGCGGATACGCAGTATTTT.

CDR3 in amino acids: CASSLSGYEQYF. CDR3 nucleotides: TGTGCCAGCAGTCTTAGCGGCTACGAGCAGTACTTC. The V call is TRBV12-3 or TRBV12-4, the J call TRBJ2-7; the D gene is possibly TRBD2 (6 bases). The V end was cut by 5 bases, the J end by 3 bases, with 8 bases between. The CDR3 is 12 amino acids.

This clone was recorded only once. The chain is built from TRBV27 and TRBJ2-7, with 7 bases that match TRBD1. V was clipped by 6 bases and J by 4 bases; unmatched bases: 6. The germline gives CDR1 MNHEY, CDR2 SMNVEV (reference sequence). The CDR3 has 13 residues. As DNA, the CDR3 is TGTGCCAGCAGCATCTCACAGGGGTACGAGCAGTACTTC. It translates to CASSISQGYEQYF.

The V gene is TRBV29-1, the J gene TRBJ2-1; 8 nucleotides agree with TRBD2. Germline CDR1 is SQVTM and CDR2 is ANQGSEA. CDR3 length: 14 residues. The V segment lost 4 bases and the J segment 8 bases; nucleotides outside the gene matches: 10. The CDR3 is CSVGGGSGVDEQFF. The CDR3 nucleotides read TGCAGCGTTGGAGGGGGTAGCGGGGTGGATGAGCAGTTCTTC.